The rows below give T cell receptor beta chains drawn from one sample of a study of T cell repertoires in cytomegalovirus infection. Via MiXCR, TCRdb re-called the reads, giving one row per CDR3 protein. The sample lists under 850,000 distinct CDR3 sequences; under 40% were seen once. Sequencing was done on a sample of PBMCs. Source of these receptors: a human donor in good health (CMV status not recorded). Some clones in this sample may be carry-over from other donors' samples. Both conserved end residues are part of each CDR3.

v_call cdr3_aa
TRBV7-8 CASSLAGANVLTF
TRBV9 CASSVAGSDTGELFF
TRBV27 CASRPISNRGNTEAFF
TRBV25-1 CASSPTWAETQYF
TRBV28 CASSSTFRDVYTF
TRBV20-1 CSARGEQSNTEAFF
TRBV6-1 CASRERRNTEAFF
TRBV28 CASSSGGSREQYF
TRBV6-1 CASSAPARGTDTQYF
TRBV6-1 CASSEMRGGTSGGTQYF
TRBV4-2 CASSQDKRGGLTTGNTIYF
TRBV6-1 CASSEGRSSLHF
TRBV11-3 CASSPTGDDTQYF
TRBV10-3 CAISPGGARGYTF
TRBV28 CASSPQTSEQFF
TRBV20-1 CSARMGTETQYF
TRBV7-2 CASSLFRAKRNYNEQFF
TRBV6-2/TRBV6-3 CASSYSRREGSSYEQYF
TRBV28 CASKIRTAAYEQYF
TRBV5-1 CASSIGASGSYEQYF
TRBV19 CASKGGQAPYEQYF